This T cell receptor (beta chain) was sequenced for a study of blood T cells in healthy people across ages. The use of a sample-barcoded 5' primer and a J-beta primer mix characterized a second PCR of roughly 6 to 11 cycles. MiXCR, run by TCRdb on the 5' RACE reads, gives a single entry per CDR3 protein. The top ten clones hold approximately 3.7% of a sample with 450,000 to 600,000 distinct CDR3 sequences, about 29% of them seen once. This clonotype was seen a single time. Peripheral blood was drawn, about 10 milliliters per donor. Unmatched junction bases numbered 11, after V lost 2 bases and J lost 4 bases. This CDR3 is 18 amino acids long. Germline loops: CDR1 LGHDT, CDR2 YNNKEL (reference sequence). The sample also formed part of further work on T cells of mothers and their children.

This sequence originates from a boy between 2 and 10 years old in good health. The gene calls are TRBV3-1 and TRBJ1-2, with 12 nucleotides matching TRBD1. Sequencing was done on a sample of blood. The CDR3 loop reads CASSQLPGQGASGYGYTF. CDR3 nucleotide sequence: TGTGCCAGCAGCCAATTACCGGGACAGGGGGCTTCGGGCTATGGCTACACCTTC.